This T cell receptor (beta chain) was identified during a study of tumor and adjacent non-tumor tissue in lung cancer. A modified ARM-PCR protocol with three rounds of nested PCR amplified TCRbeta. TCRdb re-analysed the multiplex PCR reads in MiXCR, keeping a single row per CDR3 protein. The table shows approximately 71,000 distinct CDR3 sequences, with approximately 63% occurring only once. RNA was extracted from bulk tissue without any cell sorting. About this clonotype itself: A read error may produce the germline difference seen at one junction end.

The sample consisted of lung tumor tissue. This TCR was recovered from a man over 45 with non-small cell lung cancer.

As DNA, the CDR3 is TGTGTCAGCAGTCCCCGAGGGCCCAATCAGCCCCAGCATTTT. This translates into CVSSPRGPNQPQHF. The rearrangement joins TRBV6-1 to TRBJ1-5; D is undetermined. CDR1 and CDR2 (germline): MNHNS, SASEGT. CDR3 length: 14 residues.